Below, 28 T cell receptor beta chains from the same sample are listed, as sequenced in a study of blood T cell repertoires in COVID-19. Sequencing was performed with immunoSEQ multiplex PCR; in TCRdb, only in-frame clones are kept and a portion is missing. The table has about 350,000 clones, more than 75% seen once. Source material: peripheral blood. The receptors were sampled from a woman under 30 who had recovered from COVID-19.

The rearrangement uses TRBV7-6 and TRBJ1-1; 7 bases are a match to TRBD1. The ends lost 1 base at V and 3 bases at J; junction bases unmatched: 8. The CDR3 covers 16 residues. Germline CDR1 and CDR2: SGHVS and FNYEAQ. The CDR3 coding sequence is TGTGCCAGCAGCTTAGAGGTCGGCAGGGGGTACACTGAAGCTTTCTTT. Its translation: CASSLEVGRGYTEAFF. Variable domain in full (rest from reference TRBV7-6 and TRBJ1-1): GAGVSQSPRYKVTKRGQDVALRCDPISGHVSLYWYRQALGQGPEFLTYFNYEAQQDKSGLPNDRFSAERPEGSISTLTIQRTEQRDSAMYRCASSLEVGRGYTEAFFGQGTRLTVV.

V is TRBV2 and J is TRBJ1-1; D uncertain. The germline CDR1 and CDR2 sequences are SNHLY and FYNNEI. The ends were cut back, 2 bases at V and 5 bases at J, with 18 bases in the middle. The CDR3 totals 16 residues. CDR3 region: CASSEMASRLETEAFF. For the CDR3, the DNA is TGTGCCAGCAGTGAAATGGCCTCCAGGTTGGAAACTGAAGCTTTCTTT.

In this sample, this clone turned up once. The V and J genes are TRBV6-2 or TRBV6-3 and TRBJ1-1, with D maybe TRBD1 (5 bases). CDR1 is MNHEY, CDR2 SVGEGT, per germline. The CDR3 is 15 amino acids. The V and J ends lost 4 bases and 4 bases respectively, with 16 bases between them. CDR3 in amino acids: CASSLRGTGGTEAFF. CDR3 sequence (DNA): TGTGCCAGCAGTTTACGTGGAACAGGCGGCACTGAAGCTTTCTTT.

The V call is TRBV7-6, the J call TRBJ1-6, with TRBD1 identical over 7 bases. CDR1 is SGHVS and CDR2 is FNYEAQ in the germline V gene. V lost 10 bases to trimming and J lost 7 bases; unmatched junction nucleotides: 13. This CDR3 contains 15 residues. In nucleotides, the CDR3 is TGTGCCACCACCCCGACAGGGTCCCAGAATTCACCCCTCCACTTT. As protein: CATTPTGSQNSPLHF.

The chain is built from TRBV25-1 and TRBJ1-1, with 7 nucleotides matching TRBD1. This CDR3 has 15 residues. V gave up 4 bases and J gave up 1 base; unmatched junction bases: 6. CDR1 is MGHDK and CDR2 is SYGVNS in the germline V gene. This CDR3 is CASSASYRGNTEAFF. The CDR3 region has the DNA TGTGCCAGCAGTGCATCATACAGGGGGAACACTGAAGCTTTCTTT.

The chain recombines TRBV7-9 with TRBJ2-5; TRBD1 aligns across 7 bases. V was clipped by 5 bases and J by 5 bases; unmatched bases: 17. The CDR3 spans 17 residues. Looked up from germline, CDR1 is SEHNR and CDR2 is FQNEAQ (reference sequence). In DNA form, the CDR3 reads TGTGCCAGCAGCCCGACTTTTGGGACAGCCCAAGGGGAGACCCAGTACTTC. Translation: CASSPTFGTAQGETQYF.

This chain uses TRBV2 with TRBJ2-5; perhaps TRBD2 as D (6 bases). The CDR3 is made up of 13 amino acids. Trimming shortened V by 9 bases and J by 2 bases, and 13 bases separated the two germline ends. The germline V gene encodes CDR1 SNHLY and CDR2 FYNNEI. The CDR3 region is CAREGRIQETQYF. DNA for the CDR3: TGTGCCAGGGAGGGACGGATACAAGAGACCCAGTACTTC.

The chain couples TRBV3-1 (or the pseudogene TRBV3-2) to TRBJ2-3; 11 positions agree with TRBD2. The CDR3 covers 15 residues. Germline CDR1 LGHDT, CDR2 YNNKEL (reference sequence). The V segment lost 7 bases and the J segment 3 bases; nucleotides outside the gene matches: 6. For the CDR3, the DNA is TGTGCCAGCATTCCGACTAGCGGGGAAACAGATACGCAGTATTTT. Translating gives CASIPTSGETDTQYF.

The gene calls are TRBV11-3 and TRBJ2-5; 10 bases are a match to TRBD1. CDR3 size: 15 residues. The ends lost 5 bases at V and 4 bases at J; junction bases unmatched: 7. The germline V gene has CDR1 SGHNT and CDR2 YENEEA. The CDR3 DNA reads TGTGCCAGCAGCCGCAGGGGGACAGGGGCAGAGACCCAGTACTTC. Translated: CASSRRGTGAETQYF.

The chain recombines TRBV12-3 or TRBV12-4 with TRBJ1-2, with D unclear. CDR3 size: 13 residues. V was shortened by 1 base and J by 2 bases, with 5 bases between the two germline ends. CDR3 amino acids: CASSLEQNYGYTF. CDR3 DNA: TGTGCCAGCAGTTTAGAACAGAACTATGGCTACACCTTC.

DNA of the CDR3: TGTGCCAGCAGCCCCCGACAGTGCCTTCGAAACACCATATATTTT. Residues: CASSPRQCLRNTIYF. J is TRBJ1-3 and V is TRBV21-1; the D call TRBD1 from the table was never checked on the DNA. TRBV21-1 is annotated as a pseudogene. The CDR3 consists of 15 residues.

J is TRBJ2-3 and V is TRBV5-6; maybe TRBD2 (5 bases). Germline V CDR1 and CDR2: SGHDT, YYEEEE. The ends were cut back, 2 bases at V and 0 bases at J, with 7 bases in the middle. The CDR3 loop spans 14 amino acids. The CDR3 loop is CASSLLGSTDTQYF. The CDR3 DNA reads TGTGCCAGCAGCTTACTAGGGAGCACAGATACGCAGTATTTT.

This clone was observed a single time. The J gene is TRBJ2-4, the V gene TRBV19; possible D gene TRBD2, 5 bases. Trimming removed 7 bases from V and 3 bases from J, with 13 bases in between. The V gene's germline CDR1 is LNHDA and CDR2 SQIVND (reference sequence). This CDR3 spans 14 amino acids. The CDR3 DNA is TGTGCCAGTACCCACCCCGGGGACAAAAACATTCAGTACTTC. Its translation is CASTHPGDKNIQYF.

The chain recombines TRBV5-1 with TRBJ2-1, with a possible D match to TRBD2 (6 bases). Germline CDR1 reads SGHRS; CDR2 reads YFSETQ. The CDR3 has 14 residues. V lost 4 bases and J lost 8, with 16 bases in between. The CDR3: CASSRGTQTHEQFF. The CDR3 coding sequence is TGCGCCAGCAGCCGCGGGACCCAAACCCATGAGCAGTTCTTC.

CDR3: CASSSPVSSYNEQFF. The DNA for the CDR3 is TGTGCCAGCAGCTCCCCCGTGAGCTCCTACAATGAGCAGTTCTTC. The genes are TRBV11-2 and TRBJ2-1; unclear D gene. V was clipped by 4 bases and J by 0 bases, with 10 bases between them. CDR3 length: 15 residues. The V gene's germline CDR1 is SGHAT and CDR2 FQNNGV.

CDR3 residues: CASSPGQGYFKETQYF. As DNA, the CDR3 is TGTGCCAGCAGCCCGGGACAGGGTTATTTCAAAGAGACCCAGTACTTC. The chain combines TRBV5-8 with TRBJ2-5; 9 bases agree with TRBD1. V dropped 4 bases and J dropped 3; count of bases not matched to a gene: 10. There are 16 residues in the CDR3. The germline CDR1 and CDR2 sequences are SGHTS and YDEGEE.

The chain combines TRBV5-6 with TRBJ2-7; D not resolved. Deletions cut 0 bases from V and 8 bases from J, with 9 bases between. CDR1 and CDR2 (germline): SGHDT, YYEEEE. There are 12 residues in the CDR3. CDR3 amino acids: CASSLGALKQYV. In DNA form, the CDR3 reads TGTGCCAGCAGCTTGGGGGCCCTGAAGCAGTACGTC.

The rearrangement links TRBV30 to TRBJ1-3, with a weak D call TRBD1 (5 bases). The length of the CDR3 is 11 residues. CDR1 and CDR2 from the germline V gene are GTSNPN and SVGIG (reference sequence). V lost 6 bases to trimming and J lost 4 bases, with 7 bases between them. The DNA of the CDR3 is TGTGCCTGTACAGGCGGAAACACCATATATTTT. Residues: CACTGGNTIYF.

This sequence joins TRBV5-4 and TRBJ2-3; 8 bases agree with TRBD2. CDR1 is SGHNT and CDR2 is YYREEE in the germline V gene (reference sequence). Trimming took 3 bases from V and 0 from J; bases not matched to a gene: 6. The length of the CDR3 is 16 residues. This CDR3 is CASSSGLAKSTDTQYF. Written as DNA, the CDR3 is TGTGCCAGCAGCTCCGGACTAGCCAAAAGCACAGATACGCAGTATTTT.

The J gene is TRBJ1-5, the V gene TRBV30, with D perhaps matching TRBD1 (6 bases). Germline CDR1 reads GTSNPN; CDR2 reads SVGIG (reference sequence). This CDR3 has 15 amino acids. V shed 5 bases and J shed 1 base, with 15 bases lying between them. The CDR3 protein is CAWGTGIASNQPQHF. CDR3 nucleotides: TGTGCCTGGGGAACAGGGATCGCCAGCAATCAGCCCCAGCATTTT.

V gene TRBV18 combines with J gene TRBJ2-2; 12 nucleotides line up with TRBD1. Germline trimming cut 3 bases from V and 2 bases from J; bases unmatched to any gene: 7. The CDR3 has 18 residues. Germline CDR1 reads KGHSH; CDR2 reads LQKENI. The chain's CDR3 is CASSPPPGQGANTGELFF. The CDR3 region has the DNA TGTGCCAGCTCACCTCCACCGGGACAGGGGGCTAACACCGGGGAGCTGTTTTTT.

This chain uses TRBV4-3 with TRBJ2-1; 8 positions match TRBD2. V was clipped by 0 bases and J by 7 bases; unmatched bases: 8. Germline-derived CDR1 and CDR2 are LGHNA and YSLEER. This CDR3 has 16 residues. Here the CDR3 DNA reads TGCGCCAGCAGCCAAGATGGAGCGGGAGCTTGGAATGAGCAGTTCTTC. It yields the protein CASSQDGAGAWNEQFF.

The genes are TRBV6-5 and TRBJ1-1; D not certain. CDR1 MNHEY and CDR2 SVGAGI come from the germline V gene. This CDR3 has 12 amino acids. V was clipped by 2 bases and J by 10 bases, with 11 bases between them. The CDR3: CASSYRGSPAFF. For the CDR3, the DNA is TGTGCCAGCAGTTACCGAGGGTCCCCAGCTTTCTTT.

This chain links TRBV18 with TRBJ2-7; 14 bases fit TRBD2. With V trimmed by 4 bases and J by 5 bases, 4 bases remained unmatched. The germline V gene encodes CDR1 KGHSH and CDR2 LQKENI. This CDR3 is 15 amino acids long. CDR3 bases: TGTGCCAGCTCACAGACTAGCGGGAGGGTCCACGAGCAGTACGTC. This encodes CASSQTSGRVHEQYV.

The rearrangement links TRBV2 to TRBJ2-1; 12 bases are a match to TRBD2. This CDR3 spans 18 amino acids. V lost 6 bases and J lost 4; bases outside the gene matches: 13. The V gene's germline CDR1 is SNHLY and CDR2 FYNNEI. The CDR3 is CASRGTAGLAGSYNEQFF. CDR3 coding DNA: TGTGCCAGCAGAGGGACGGCCGGACTAGCGGGATCTTACAATGAGCAGTTCTTC.

This clone appeared once. This sequence joins TRBV6-5 and TRBJ1-1; 8 positions agree with TRBD1. V was clipped by 2 bases and J by 4 bases; unmatched bases: 9. The CDR3 contains 16 residues. CDR1 and CDR2 from the germline V gene are MNHEY and SVGAGI. The CDR3 loop is CASSYERTGTGTEAFF. CDR3 nucleotides: TGTGCCAGCAGTTACGAACGGACAGGGACGGGCACTGAAGCTTTCTTT.

This clone showed up just a few times. The chain is built from TRBV5-6 and TRBJ1-6, with 9 bases aligning to TRBD1. This CDR3 region has 15 residues. The germline V gene has CDR1 SGHDT and CDR2 YYEEEE. The junction had 11 bases not matched to a gene; V was cut back by 6 bases and J by 10 bases. CDR3 coding DNA: TGTGCCAGCATCGATGGACAGGGGTTGGGATCACCCCTCCACTTT. This encodes CASIDGQGLGSPLHF.

The chain combines TRBV27 with TRBJ2-1, with 11 bases fitting TRBD2. The CDR3 is 15 residues long. CDR1 is MNHEY, CDR2 SMNVEV, per germline (reference sequence). Trimming removed 5 bases from V and 6 bases from J; junction bases left unmatched: 6. CDR3 residues: CASSQLAGATNEQFF. In nucleotides, the CDR3 is TGTGCCAGCAGTCAACTAGCGGGAGCGACCAATGAGCAGTTCTTC.